Included here is one T cell receptor (beta chain) sequence, with context. Its antigen is not identified. These data originate in a study of T cells in localized non-small cell lung cancer. Study observations and caveats: It remains possible that heterogeneity exists, since only one tumor region was sequenced.

Profiling relied on immunoSEQ multiplex PCR, and the TCRdb table lists in-frame clones only, not all of them. The top ten clones hold approximately 6.9% of a sample with about 33,000 clones, roughly 92% of them seen once. Trimming took 6 bases from V and 1 from J, leaving 15 bases between them. CDR3 length: 16 residues. The germline V gene encodes CDR1 MDHEN and CDR2 SYDVKM. The specimen was peripheral blood, collected before any cancer treatment. The receptor was isolated from a female donor over 55 with stage I lung adenocarcinoma. This chain uses TRBV28 with TRBJ2-2; weak D call: TRBD1 (6 bases). CDR3 amino acids: CASSLMTGWNTGELFF. DNA for the CDR3: TGTGCCAGCAGCCTCATGACAGGCTGGAACACCGGGGAGCTGTTTTTT. The full variable domain, its missing parts supplied by reference TRBV28 and TRBJ2-2, is DVKVTQSSRYLVKRTGEKVFLECVQDMDHENMFWYRQDPGLGLRLIYFSYDVKMKEKGDIPEGYSVSREKKERFSLILESASTNQTSMYLCASSLMTGWNTGELFFGEGSRLTVL.